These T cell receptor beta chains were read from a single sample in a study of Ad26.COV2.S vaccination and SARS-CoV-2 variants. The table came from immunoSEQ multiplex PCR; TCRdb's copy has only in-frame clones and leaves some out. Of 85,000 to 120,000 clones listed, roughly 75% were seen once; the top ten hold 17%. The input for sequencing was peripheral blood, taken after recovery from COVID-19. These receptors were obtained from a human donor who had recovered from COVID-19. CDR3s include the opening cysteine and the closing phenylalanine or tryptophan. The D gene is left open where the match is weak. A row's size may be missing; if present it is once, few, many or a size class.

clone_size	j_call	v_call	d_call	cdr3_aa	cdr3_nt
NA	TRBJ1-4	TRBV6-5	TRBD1	CASSYGQGGTNEKLFF	TGTGCCAGCAGCTACGGACAGGGTGGGACTAATGAAAAACTGTTTTTT
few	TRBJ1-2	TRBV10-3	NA	CAISEGANYGYTF	TGTGCCATCAGTGAAGGGGCTAACTATGGCTACACCTTC
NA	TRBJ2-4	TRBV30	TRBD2	CAWSVGRALGRLIGNIQYF	TGTGCCTGGAGTGTAGGGAGGGCCCTGGGCAGGTTAATTGGGAACATTCAGTACTTC
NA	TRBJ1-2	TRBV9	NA	CASSVTTVAYGYTF	TGTGCCAGCAGCGTAACCACGGTCGCCTATGGCTACACCTTC
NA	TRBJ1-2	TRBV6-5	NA	CASSRGWGGGYTF	TGTGCCAGCAGCCGGGGATGGGGGGGTGGCTACACCTTC
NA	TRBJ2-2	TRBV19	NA	CASSIAQGTGELFF	TGTGCCAGTAGTATAGCACAGGGCACCGGGGAGCTGTTTTTT
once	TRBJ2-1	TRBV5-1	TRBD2	CASSSFAGDANEQFF	TGCGCCAGCAGTAGTTTCGCGGGGGATGCCAATGAGCAGTTCTTC
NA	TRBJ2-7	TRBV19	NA	CASSIDSSGTGYFEQYF	TGTGCCAGTAGTATAGATAGCTCCGGGACCGGGTACTTCGAGCAGTACTTC
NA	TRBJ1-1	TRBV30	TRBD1	CAWKRGTAPRNTEAFF	TGTGCCTGGAAAAGGGGGACAGCTCCGAGGAACACTGAAGCTTTCTTT
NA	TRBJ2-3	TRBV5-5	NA	CASSLDINFTQYF	TGTGCCAGCAGCTTGGACATAAACTTTACGCAGTATTTT
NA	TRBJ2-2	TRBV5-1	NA	CASSLQDTGELFF	TGCGCCAGCAGCCTGCAGGATACCGGGGAGCTGTTTTTT
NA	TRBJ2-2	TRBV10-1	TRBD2	CASSDGTSGGTGELFF	TGCGCCAGCAGTGACGGCACTAGCGGGGGGACCGGGGAGCTGTTTTTT
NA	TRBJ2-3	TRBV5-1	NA	CASSLGTNYPDTQYF	TGCGCCAGCAGCTTGGGCACAAACTACCCGGATACGCAGTATTTT
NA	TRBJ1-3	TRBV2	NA	CASIPRGRSSGNTIYF	TGTGCCAGCATTCCTCGGGGACGGAGCTCTGGAAACACCATATATTTT
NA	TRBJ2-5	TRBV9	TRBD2	CASTPGGGAGETQYF	TGTGCCAGCACCCCAGGCGGGGGGGCGGGGGAGACCCAGTACTTC
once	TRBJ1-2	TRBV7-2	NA	CASSLTRGWAYGYTF	TGTGCCAGCAGCTTAACAAGGGGTTGGGCGTATGGCTACACCTTC
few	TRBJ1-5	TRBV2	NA	CASSEGQVSNQPQHF	TGTGCCAGCAGTGAAGGGCAGGTTAGCAATCAGCCCCAGCATTTT
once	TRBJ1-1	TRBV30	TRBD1	CAWSGGGTEAFF	TGTGCCTGGTCAGGGGGGGGCACTGAAGCTTTCTTT
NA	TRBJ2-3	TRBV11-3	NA	CASSSSGISTDTQYF	TGTGCCAGCAGCTCCTCGGGGATTAGCACAGATACGCAGTATTTT
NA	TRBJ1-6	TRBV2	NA	CASSEYRVTSPLHF	TGTGCCAGCAGTGAATACAGGGTGACTTCACCCCTCCACTTT
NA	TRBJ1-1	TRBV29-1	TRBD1	CSVEDGTGGTEAFF	TGCAGCGTTGAAGACGGGACAGGGGGCACTGAAGCTTTCTTT
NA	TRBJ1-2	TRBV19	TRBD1	CASSLSPGTVSYGYTF	TGTGCCAGTAGTCTTAGCCCCGGGACAGTCAGCTATGGCTACACCTTC
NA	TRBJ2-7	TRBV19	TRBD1	CASSIRGTGGLYEQYF	TGTGCCAGTAGTATACGGGGGACAGGGGGCTTGTACGAGCAGTACTTC
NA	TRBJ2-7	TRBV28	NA	CASSFPGNTYEQYF	TGTGCCAGCAGTTTCCCGGGCAATACCTACGAGCAGTACTTC
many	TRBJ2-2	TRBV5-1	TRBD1	CASSLGTGINTGELFF	TGCGCCAGCAGCTTGGGGACAGGGATAAACACCGGGGAGCTGTTTTTT
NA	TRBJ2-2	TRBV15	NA	CATSRGSGELFF	TGTGCCACCAGCAGGGGCTCCGGGGAGCTGTTTTTT
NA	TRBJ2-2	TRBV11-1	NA	CASSLLGSNTGELFF	TGTGCCAGCAGCTTATTAGGATCGAACACCGGGGAGCTGTTTTTT
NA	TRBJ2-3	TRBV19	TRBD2	CASSTKAGEPDTQYF	TGTGCCAGTAGTACAAAAGCGGGGGAGCCAGATACGCAGTATTTT
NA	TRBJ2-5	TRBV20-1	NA	CSASLADQETQYF	TGCAGTGCTAGTCTGGCTGATCAAGAGACCCAGTACTTC
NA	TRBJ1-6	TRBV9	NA	CASSPSLNSPLHF	TGTGCCAGCAGCCCCTCCCTTAATTCACCCCTCCACTTT
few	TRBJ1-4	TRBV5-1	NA	CASSLGALSNEKLFF	TGCGCCAGCAGCTTGGGGGCACTCAGTAATGAAAAACTGTTTTTT
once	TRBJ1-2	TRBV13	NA	CASSLGSGLHYGYTF	TGTGCCAGCAGCTTAGGGTCAGGGTTGCACTATGGCTACACCTTC
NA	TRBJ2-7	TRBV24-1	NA	CATSDNSGGPFGQYF	TGTGCCACCAGTGATAACTCCGGAGGACCCTTCGGGCAGTACTTC
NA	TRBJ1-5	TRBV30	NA	CAGRFGNQPQHF	TGTGCCGGCCGATTCGGGAATCAGCCCCAGCATTTT
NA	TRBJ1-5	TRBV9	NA	CASSVGGEAAQPQHF	TGTGCCAGCAGCGTAGGTGGGGAAGCAGCTCAGCCCCAGCATTTT
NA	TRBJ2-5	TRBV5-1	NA	CASSFQGQETQYF	TGCGCCAGCAGCTTTCAGGGGCAAGAGACCCAGTACTTC
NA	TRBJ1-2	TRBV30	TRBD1	CAWTRDRAFWGFYGYTF	TGTGCCTGGACCCGGGACAGGGCCTTTTGGGGTTTCTATGGCTACACCTTC
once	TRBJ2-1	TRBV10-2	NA	CASSEGGSAYGRNEQFF	TGCGCCAGCAGTGAGGGGGGGTCGGCCTACGGTCGCAATGAGCAGTTCTTC
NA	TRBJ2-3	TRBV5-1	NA	CASSLRLSTDTQYF	TGCGCCAGCAGCCTGCGGCTCTCCACAGATACGCAGTATTTT
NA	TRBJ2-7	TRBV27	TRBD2	CASSATSGAAYEQYF	TGTGCCAGCAGCGCGACTAGCGGCGCCGCCTACGAGCAGTACTTC
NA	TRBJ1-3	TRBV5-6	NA	CASSTTNGNTIYF	TGTGCCAGCAGCACGACAAACGGAAACACCATATATTTT
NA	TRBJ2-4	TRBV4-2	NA	CASSSEGLSTLAKNIQYF	TGTGCCAGCAGCTCGGAGGGGTTGTCTACACTAGCCAAAAACATTCAGTACTTC